What follows is one TCR beta chain and its context. The table lists this clone with a few counts. It has no known antigen specificity. Per-base qualities were not stored, and no clone one base away is much larger. The sample comes from a study of radiotherapy plus CTLA-4 blockade in lung cancer (dated by TCRdb to the late 2010s). Background for the entire study: Objective responses occurred in roughly 20% of enrolled patients, and 30% to 35% achieved disease control. Beyond this particular receptor, the publication reports: The strongest predictors of response were reported to be early dynamic shifts in blood T cell clones along with a rise in serum interferon-beta following radiation. After treatment with radiotherapy and ipilimumab, TCR clones that originated in tumors expanded in peripheral blood.

Libraries were made using the immunoSEQ multiplex PCR assay. TCRdb took this table from immuneACCESS and kept in-frame rearrangements with V and J called. Such tables lack part of the clones; where checked against another copy, unresolved V genes explain under half of the gap, and the rest is unexplained. The sample includes around 40,000 clones, with around 75% observed a single time. The top ten clonotypes cover 8.5% to 10% of the sample. The study tested focal radiation therapy combined with CTLA-4 blockade (ipilimumab) in patients with chemo-refractory metastatic non-small-cell lung cancer. For CDR1 and CDR2, the germline V gene lists SGHNT and YENEEA. Counted from cysteine to phenylalanine, this CDR3 has 15 amino acids. Only the CDR3 portion is preserved as DNA: 45 bases, with reading frame beginning at the first base. V loses 1 base of germline sequence and J loses 0 bases, and the interval between the two ends is 9 bases.

This material consisted of peripheral blood, taken from a patient treated with radiotherapy plus ipilimumab. This TCR came from a human donor with non-small cell lung cancer who had stable disease on radiotherapy plus ipilimumab. Here the chain combines TRBV11-3 and TRBJ1-1; the D gene is perhaps TRBD1, on 6 matching bases. The DNA is as follows: TGTGCCAGCAGCTTAGGGACAGCCATGAACACTGAAGCTTTCTTT. Its protein is CASSLGTAMNTEAFF. When the CDR3 is completed using the reference TRBV11-3 and TRBJ1-1 genes on either side, the full variable domain is EAGVVQSPRYKIIEKKQPVAFWCNPISGHNTLYWYLQNLGQGPELLIRYENEEAVDDSQLPKDRFSAERLKGVDSTLKIQPAELGDSAVYLCASSLGTAMNTEAFFGQGTRLTVV.